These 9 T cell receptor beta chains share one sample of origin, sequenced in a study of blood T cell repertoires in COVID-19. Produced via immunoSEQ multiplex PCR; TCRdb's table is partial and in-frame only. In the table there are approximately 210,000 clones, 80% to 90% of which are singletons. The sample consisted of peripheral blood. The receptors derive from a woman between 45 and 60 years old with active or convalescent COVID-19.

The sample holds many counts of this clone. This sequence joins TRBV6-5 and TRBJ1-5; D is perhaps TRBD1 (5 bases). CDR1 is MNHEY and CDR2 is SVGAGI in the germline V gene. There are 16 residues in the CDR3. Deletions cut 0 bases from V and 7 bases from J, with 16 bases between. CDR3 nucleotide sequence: TGTGCCAGCAGTTACTCGGCCCAGGGTTTGGAACAGCCCCAGCATTTT. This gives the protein CASSYSAQGLEQPQHF.

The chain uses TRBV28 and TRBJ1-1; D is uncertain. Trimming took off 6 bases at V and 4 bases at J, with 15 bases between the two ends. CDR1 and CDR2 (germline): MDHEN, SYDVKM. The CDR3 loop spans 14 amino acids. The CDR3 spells CASSEPSGSTEAFF. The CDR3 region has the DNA TGTGCCAGCAGCGAGCCCTCGGGAAGCACTGAAGCTTTCTTT.

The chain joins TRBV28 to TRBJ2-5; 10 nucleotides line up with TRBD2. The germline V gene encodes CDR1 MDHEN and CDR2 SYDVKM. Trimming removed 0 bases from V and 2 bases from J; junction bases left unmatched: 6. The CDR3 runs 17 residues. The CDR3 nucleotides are TGTGCCAGCAGTTTATGGGGGCTAGCGGGGGTACAAGAGACCCAGTACTTC. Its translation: CASSLWGLAGVQETQYF.

Written as DNA, the CDR3 is TGTGCCAGCAGTCGACAGGCGAGCTCCTATAATTCACCCCTCCACTTT. The encoded protein is CASSRQASSYNSPLHF. The chain uses TRBV2 and TRBJ1-6; D may be TRBD1 (6 bases). This CDR3 has 16 residues. Trimming cost V 5 bases and J 0 bases, with 11 bases left between them. Germline loops: CDR1 SNHLY, CDR2 FYNNEI. Filled out from reference TRBV2 and TRBJ1-6, the complete variable domain reads EPEVTQTPSHQVTQMGQEVILRCVPISNHLYFYWYRQILGQKVEFLVSFYNNEISEKSEIFDDQFSVERPDGSNFTLKIRSTKLEDSAMYFCASSRQASSYNSPLHFGNGTRLTVT.

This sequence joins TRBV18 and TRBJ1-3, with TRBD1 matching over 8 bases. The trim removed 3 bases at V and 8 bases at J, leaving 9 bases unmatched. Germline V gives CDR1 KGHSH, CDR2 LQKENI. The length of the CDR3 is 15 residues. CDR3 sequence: CASSPWTGFEYTIYF. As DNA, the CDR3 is TGTGCCAGCTCACCCTGGACAGGGTTTGAATACACCATATATTTT. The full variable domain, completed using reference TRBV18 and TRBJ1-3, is NAGVMQNPRHLVRRRGQEARLRCSPMKGHSHVYWYRQLPEEGLKFMVYLQKENIIDESGMPKERFSAEFPKEGPSILRIQQVVRGDSAAYFCASSPWTGFEYTIYFGEGSWLTVV.

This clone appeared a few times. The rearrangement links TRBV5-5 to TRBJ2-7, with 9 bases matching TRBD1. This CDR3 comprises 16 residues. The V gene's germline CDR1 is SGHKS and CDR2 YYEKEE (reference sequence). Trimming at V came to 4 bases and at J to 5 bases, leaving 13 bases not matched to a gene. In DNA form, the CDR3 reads TGTGCCAGCAGCCCCAGCCCCGGGACAGGGTTCCACGAGCAGTACGTC. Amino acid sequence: CASSPSPGTGFHEQYV.

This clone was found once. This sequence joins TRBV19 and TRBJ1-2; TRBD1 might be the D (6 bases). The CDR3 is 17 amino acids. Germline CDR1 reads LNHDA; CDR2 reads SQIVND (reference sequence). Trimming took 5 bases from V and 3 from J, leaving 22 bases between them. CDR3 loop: CASSPQRGGDRDYGYTF. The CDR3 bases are TGTGCCAGTAGTCCACAGAGGGGGGGGGACCGTGACTATGGCTACACCTTC.

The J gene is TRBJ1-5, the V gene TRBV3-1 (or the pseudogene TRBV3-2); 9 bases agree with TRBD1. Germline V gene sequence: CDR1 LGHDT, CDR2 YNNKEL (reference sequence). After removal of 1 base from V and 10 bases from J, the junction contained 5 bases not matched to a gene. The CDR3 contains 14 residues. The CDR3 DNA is TGTGCCAGCAGCCAAGGTACAGGGGGCTTCCCCCAGCATTTT. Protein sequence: CASSQGTGGFPQHF.

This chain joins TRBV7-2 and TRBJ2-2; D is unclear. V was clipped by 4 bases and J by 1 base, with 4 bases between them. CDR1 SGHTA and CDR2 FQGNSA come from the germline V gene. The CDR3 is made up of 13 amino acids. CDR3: CASSSVNTGELFF. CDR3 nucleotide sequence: TGTGCCAGCAGCTCCGTGAACACCGGGGAGCTGTTTTTT.